The 25 T cell receptor beta chains below all came from one sample that was sequenced in a study of blood T cell repertoires in COVID-19. Sequenced by immunoSEQ multiplex PCR; TCRdb stores in-frame clones only, minus some. The sample lists about 200,000 clones, 85% to 90% occurring once. The sequenced sample consisted of peripheral blood. The origin of the receptors is a man aged 55 to 70 who had recovered from COVID-19.

The chain recombines TRBV11-2 with TRBJ2-5; D call uncertain. The CDR3 loop spans 12 amino acids. Germline V gene data show CDR1 as SGHAT and CDR2 as FQNNGV. Deletions cut 5 bases from V and 5 bases from J, with 9 bases between. CDR3 bases: TGTGCCAGCAGCCCCCCCGTGGAGACCCAGTACTTC. Translation gives CASSPPVETQYF.

The chain uses TRBV3-1 (or the pseudogene TRBV3-2) and TRBJ2-3, with 8 bases aligning to TRBD2. V dropped 6 bases and J dropped 3; count of bases not matched to a gene: 2. Germline CDR1 and CDR2: LGHDT and YNNKEL (reference sequence). CDR3 size: 13 residues. The CDR3 protein is CASRAGVTDTQYF. The CDR3 DNA follows: TGTGCCAGCAGAGCGGGAGTAACAGATACGCAGTATTTT.

This chain uses TRBV5-4 with TRBJ2-7, with TRBD2 matching 7 bases. From germline, CDR1 is SGHNT and CDR2 YYREEE (reference sequence). The CDR3 covers 15 residues. Germline trimming cut 4 bases from V and 7 bases from J; bases unmatched to any gene: 14. CDR3 sequence: CASSPVKAGSGEQYF. CDR3 coding DNA: TGTGCCAGCAGCCCCGTAAAAGCGGGGTCGGGGGAGCAGTACTTC.

The CDR3 protein is CASQRGGTSGSWSTDTQYF. The CDR3 nucleotides are TGCGCCAGCCAACGCGGAGGCACTAGCGGGAGTTGGAGCACAGATACGCAGTATTTT. V gene TRBV10-2 combines with J gene TRBJ2-3, with 11 bases identical to TRBD2. The CDR3 spans 19 residues. V lost 8 bases to trimming and J lost 0 bases; unmatched junction nucleotides: 16. Germline CDR1 WSHSY, CDR2 SAAADI.

J is TRBJ2-7 and V is TRBV10-1, with D maybe TRBD1 (6 bases). V lost 8 bases, J lost 3 bases, and 17 bases lay in between. The CDR3 contains 14 residues. The germline CDR1 and CDR2 sequences are WNHNN and SYGVQD (reference sequence). CDR3 bases: TGCGCCAGCTCCAGGACAGCCAGGGGCTACGAGCAGTACTTC. This gives the protein CASSRTARGYEQYF.

The rearrangement links TRBV5-6 to TRBJ2-7; D uncertain. Per the germline V gene, CDR1 is SGHDT and CDR2 is YYEEEE. This CDR3 is built from 12 residues. Trimming shortened V by 2 bases and J by 6 bases, and 9 bases separated the two germline ends. CDR3 protein: CASSLFGGEQYF. The CDR3 DNA reads as TGTGCCAGCAGCTTATTCGGCGGCGAGCAGTACTTC.

The CDR3 sequence is CASSTQGNNSPLHF. CDR3 nucleotides: TGTGCCAGCAGTACACAGGGGAATAATTCACCCCTCCACTTT. The chain carries TRBV27 and TRBJ1-6, with 7 bases lining up with TRBD1. CDR1 and CDR2 (germline): MNHEY, SMNVEV (reference sequence). The CDR3 is 14 residues long. V shed 5 bases and J 5 bases; nucleotides not matched to a gene: 3.

V is TRBV6-5 and J is TRBJ2-7; 7 nucleotides match TRBD2. Trimming at V came to 6 bases and at J to 2 bases, leaving 4 bases not matched to a gene. Germline lookup yields CDR1 MNHEY and CDR2 SVGAGI. This CDR3 has 13 residues. The CDR3: CASRASGAYEQYF. CDR3 coding DNA: TGTGCCAGCAGGGCTAGCGGCGCCTACGAGCAGTACTTC.

The chain combines TRBV30 with TRBJ2-3; D ambiguous. Germline values: CDR1 GTSNPN, CDR2 SVGIG (reference sequence). This CDR3 has 15 amino acids. The V and J ends lost 7 bases and 2 bases respectively, with 19 bases between them. CDR3 sequence reads: CASIMRHYSTDTQYF. DNA of the CDR3: TGTGCCTCGATTATGAGACATTACTCCACAGATACGCAGTATTTT.

The chain couples TRBV12-3 or TRBV12-4 to TRBJ1-1; TRBD1 might be the D (6 bases). This CDR3 region has 13 residues. Trimming took off 7 bases at V and 2 bases at J, with 11 bases between the two ends. CDR3 loop: CASTKGVNTEAFF. In nucleotides, the CDR3 is TGTGCCAGCACAAAGGGGGTTAACACTGAAGCTTTCTTT.

The chain joins TRBV5-1 to TRBJ1-2, with unresolved D. The germline gives CDR1 SGHRS, CDR2 YFSETQ. CDR3 length: 14 residues. Trimming stripped 0 bases from V and 4 bases from J, with 10 bases between. The CDR3 bases are TGCGCCAGCAGCTTGGCCGACAACTCCTATGGCTACACCTTC. It specifies CASSLADNSYGYTF.

The rearrangement uses TRBV12-3 or TRBV12-4 and TRBJ2-1; tentative D call: TRBD2 (5 bases). The CDR3 is 13 residues long. The V and J ends lost 5 bases and 8 bases respectively, with 13 bases between them. CDR3 coding DNA: TGTGCCAGCAGTCCCCGGTTGGGAGATGAGCAGTTCTTC. Its translation: CASSPRLGDEQFF.

The gene calls are TRBV11-2 and TRBJ2-3, with 8 bases that match TRBD2. The CDR3 is 14 amino acids. Germline values: CDR1 SGHAT, CDR2 FQNNGV. J was trimmed by 6 bases and V by 5 bases; bases with no gene match: 7. The CDR3, as DNA: TGTGCCAGCAGCCAGACTAGCGTTCTGGATACGCAGTATTTT. Its protein is CASSQTSVLDTQYF.

The chain combines TRBV2 with TRBJ2-7; the D is unclear. This CDR3 is 12 amino acids long. Germline V gene sequence: CDR1 SNHLY, CDR2 FYNNEI. Trimming took 1 base from V and 6 from J, leaving 7 bases between them. The CDR3 protein is CASSEVTGEQYF. The CDR3, as DNA: TGTGCCAGCAGTGAAGTTACTGGCGAGCAGTACTTC.

This clone appeared a few times. The rearrangement joins TRBV30 to TRBJ1-6; D might be TRBD1 (6 bases). Trimming took 2 bases from V and 10 from J, leaving 15 bases between them. This CDR3 contains 14 residues. CDR1 and CDR2 (germline): GTSNPN, SVGIG (reference sequence). Written as DNA, the CDR3 is TGTGCCTGGAGTAAAAACAGGGTTTTATCACCCCTCCACTTT. Its translation: CAWSKNRVLSPLHF. The full variable domain, with the rest looked up from reference TRBV30 and TRBJ1-6, is SQTIHQWPATLVQPVGSPLSLECTVEGTSNPNLYWYRQAAGRGLQLLFYSVGIGQISSEVPQNLSASRPQDRQFILSSKKLLLSDSGFYLCAWSKNRVLSPLHFGNGTRLTVT.

This clone turned up a few times. The V and J genes are TRBV29-1 and TRBJ2-1; 7 positions match TRBD1. This CDR3 region has 13 residues. From germline, CDR1 is SQVTM and CDR2 ANQGSEA. V was clipped by 3 bases and J by 5 bases; unmatched bases: 4. The CDR3 protein is CSVDRQGDNEQFF. CDR3 sequence (DNA): TGCAGCGTTGATCGACAGGGAGACAATGAGCAGTTCTTC.

This clone was observed many times. The CDR3 DNA sequence: TGTGCCAGCAGCCTACAGGGGTGGGATGAGCAGTTCTTC. This gives the protein CASSLQGWDEQFF. V is TRBV3-1 (or the pseudogene TRBV3-2) and J is TRBJ2-1, with 7 positions matching TRBD1. There are 13 residues in the CDR3. The trim removed 4 bases at V and 8 bases at J, leaving 5 bases unmatched. Germline CDR1 reads LGHDT; CDR2 reads YNNKEL (reference sequence).

The V gene is TRBV24-1, the J gene TRBJ2-3, with a possible D match to TRBD2 (5 bases). Germline-derived CDR1 and CDR2 are KGHDR and SFDVKD. The V end was cut by 7 bases, the J end by 0 bases, with 7 bases between. The CDR3 spans 13 residues. The CDR3 region is CATRLGSTDTQYF. The CDR3 DNA sequence: TGTGCCACCAGACTAGGGAGCACAGATACGCAGTATTTT.

The chain couples TRBV7-3 to TRBJ2-1, with 14 nucleotides matching TRBD2. V lost 6 bases to trimming and J lost 5 bases; unmatched junction nucleotides: 6. The CDR3 is made up of 16 amino acids. Germline V lookup: CDR1 SGHTA, CDR2 FQGTGA. CDR3 nucleotides: TGTGCCAGCAGGCGGACTAGCGGGGGGCTCGACAATGAGCAGTTCTTC. This translates into CASRRTSGGLDNEQFF.

In nucleotides, the CDR3 is TGTGCCAGCAGCTTAGCAGGGGCCGGAAACACCATATATTTT. It codes for CASSLAGAGNTIYF. The chain couples TRBV11-2 to TRBJ1-3, with D possibly matching TRBD1 (6 bases). The germline V gene encodes CDR1 SGHAT and CDR2 FQNNGV. CDR3 length: 14 amino acids. V lost 1 base and J lost 4, with 8 bases in between.

This clone was recorded once. V and J are TRBV6-1 and TRBJ2-7; D is possibly TRBD2 (7 bases). V was clipped by 2 bases and J by 7 bases, with 12 bases between them. This CDR3 region has 13 residues. CDR1 and CDR2 from the germline V gene are MNHNS and SASEGT. CDR3 residues: CASSEWGRGEQYF. As DNA, the CDR3 is TGTGCCAGCAGTGAATGGGGGAGGGGGGAGCAGTACTTC.

This clone was observed a few times. The rearrangement links TRBV6-2 or TRBV6-3 to TRBJ1-5, with a possible D match to TRBD1 (5 bases). Between the trimmed V and J ends, which lost 4 bases and 0 bases, there was a span of 10 bases. The CDR3 runs 15 residues. Germline V gene sequence: CDR1 MNHEY, CDR2 SVGEGT. CDR3 DNA: TGTGCCAGCAGTTTCGACAGAGATAGCAATCAGCCCCAGCATTTT. Translating it yields CASSFDRDSNQPQHF.

CDR3: CATGHGTDYSNQPQHF. CDR3 sequence (DNA): TGTGCCACCGGCCATGGGACAGACTATAGCAATCAGCCCCAGCATTTT. V usage is TRBV24-1 and J usage is TRBJ1-5, with TRBD1 identical over 7 bases. This CDR3 spans 16 amino acids. In germline, CDR1 is KGHDR, CDR2 SFDVKD. The J segment lost 0 bases and the V segment lost 9 bases, leaving 10 bases of the junction unmatched.

This clone was detected a few times. The rearrangement joins TRBV19 to TRBJ1-5, with a tentative D call TRBD1 (5 bases). Germline CDR1 reads LNHDA; CDR2 reads SQIVND (reference sequence). This CDR3 has 15 residues. V shed 4 bases and J shed 3 bases, with 13 bases lying between them. The chain's CDR3 is CASSTLTGYNQPQHF. The CDR3 coding sequence is TGTGCCAGTAGTACCCTTACAGGTTACAATCAGCCCCAGCATTTT.

The chain combines TRBV28 with TRBJ2-1; 9 nucleotides line up with TRBD1. Trimming at V came to 5 bases and at J to 8 bases, leaving 16 bases not matched to a gene. This CDR3 has 17 amino acids. Germline CDR1 is MDHEN and CDR2 is SYDVKM. DNA for the CDR3: TGTGCCAGCAGTCTAAGACAGGGGGGTAAGACTTTCTATGAGCAGTTCTTC. It encodes CASSLRQGGKTFYEQFF.